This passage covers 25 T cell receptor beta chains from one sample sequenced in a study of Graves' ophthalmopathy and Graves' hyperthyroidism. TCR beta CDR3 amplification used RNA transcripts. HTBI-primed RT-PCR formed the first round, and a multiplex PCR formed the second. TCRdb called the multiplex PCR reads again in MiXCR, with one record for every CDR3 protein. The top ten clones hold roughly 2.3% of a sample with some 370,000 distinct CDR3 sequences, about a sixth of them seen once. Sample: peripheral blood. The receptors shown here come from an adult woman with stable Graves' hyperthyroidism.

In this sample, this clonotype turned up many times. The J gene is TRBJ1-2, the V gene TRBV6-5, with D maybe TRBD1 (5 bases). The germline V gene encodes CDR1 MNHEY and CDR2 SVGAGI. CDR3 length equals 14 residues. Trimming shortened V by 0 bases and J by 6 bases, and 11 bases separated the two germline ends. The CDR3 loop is CASSYSTARDGYTF. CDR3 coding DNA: TGTGCCAGCAGTTACTCGACAGCTCGGGATGGCTACACCTTC.

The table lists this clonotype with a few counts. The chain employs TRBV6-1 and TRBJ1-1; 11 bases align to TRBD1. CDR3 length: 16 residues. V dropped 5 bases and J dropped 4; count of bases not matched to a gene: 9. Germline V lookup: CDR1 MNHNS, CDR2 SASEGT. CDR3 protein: CASSTAPGTGGTEAFF. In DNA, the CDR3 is TGTGCCAGCAGTACGGCACCCGGGACAGGGGGCACTGAAGCTTTCTTT.

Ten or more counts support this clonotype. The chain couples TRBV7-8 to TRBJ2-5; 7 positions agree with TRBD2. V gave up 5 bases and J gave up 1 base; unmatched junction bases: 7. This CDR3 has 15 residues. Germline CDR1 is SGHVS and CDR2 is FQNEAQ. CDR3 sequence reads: CASSRALASQETQYF. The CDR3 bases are TGTGCCAGCAGCCGCGCACTAGCGAGCCAAGAGACCCAGTACTTC.

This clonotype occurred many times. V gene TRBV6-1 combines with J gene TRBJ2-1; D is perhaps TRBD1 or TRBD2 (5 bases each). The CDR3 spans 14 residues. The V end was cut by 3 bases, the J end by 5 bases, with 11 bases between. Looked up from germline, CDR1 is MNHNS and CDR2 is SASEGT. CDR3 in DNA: TGTGCCAGCAGTGATCCGGGACCTAACAATGAGCAGTTCTTC. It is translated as CASSDPGPNNEQFF.

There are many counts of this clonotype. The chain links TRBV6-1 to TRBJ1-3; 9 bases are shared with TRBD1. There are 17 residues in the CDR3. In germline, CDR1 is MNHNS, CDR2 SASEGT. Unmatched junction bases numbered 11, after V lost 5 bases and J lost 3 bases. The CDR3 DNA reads TGTGCCAGCAGTCAAACCCCCGGGACAGGGAATGGAAACACCATATATTTT. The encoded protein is CASSQTPGTGNGNTIYF.

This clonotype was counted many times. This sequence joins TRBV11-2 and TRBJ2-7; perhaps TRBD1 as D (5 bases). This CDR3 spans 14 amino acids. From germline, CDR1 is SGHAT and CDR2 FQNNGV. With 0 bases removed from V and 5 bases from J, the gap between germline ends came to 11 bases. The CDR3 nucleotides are TGTGCCAGCAGCTTAGAAGCCAGGGTTGACGAGCAGTACTTC. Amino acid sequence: CASSLEARVDEQYF.

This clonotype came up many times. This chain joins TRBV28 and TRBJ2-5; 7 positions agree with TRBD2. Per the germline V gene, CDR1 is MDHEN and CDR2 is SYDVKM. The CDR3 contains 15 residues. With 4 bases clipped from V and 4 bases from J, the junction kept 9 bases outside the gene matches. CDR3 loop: CASSSTSVSVETQYF. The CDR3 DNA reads TGTGCCAGCAGTTCCACTAGCGTCTCGGTAGAGACCCAGTACTTC. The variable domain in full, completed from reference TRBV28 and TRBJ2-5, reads DVKVTQSSRYLVKRTGEKVFLECVQDMDHENMFWYRQDPGLGLRLIYFSYDVKMKEKGDIPEGYSVSREKKERFSLILESASTNQTSMYLCASSSTSVSVETQYFGPGTRLLVL.

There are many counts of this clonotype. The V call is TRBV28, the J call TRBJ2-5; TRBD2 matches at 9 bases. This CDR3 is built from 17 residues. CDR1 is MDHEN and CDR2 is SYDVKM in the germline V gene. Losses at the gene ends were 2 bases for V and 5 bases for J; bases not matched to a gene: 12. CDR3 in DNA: TGTGCCAGCAGTTTAGGGGATAGCGGGAGTATTAGGGAGACCCAGTACTTC. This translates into CASSLGDSGSIRETQYF. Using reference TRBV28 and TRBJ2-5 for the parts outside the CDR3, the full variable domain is DVKVTQSSRYLVKRTGEKVFLECVQDMDHENMFWYRQDPGLGLRLIYFSYDVKMKEKGDIPEGYSVSREKKERFSLILESASTNQTSMYLCASSLGDSGSIRETQYFGPGTRLLVL.

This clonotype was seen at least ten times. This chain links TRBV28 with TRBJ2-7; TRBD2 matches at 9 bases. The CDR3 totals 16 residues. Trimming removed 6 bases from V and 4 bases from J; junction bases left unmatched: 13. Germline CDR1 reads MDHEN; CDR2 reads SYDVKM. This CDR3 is CASSPSGGRAQYEQYF. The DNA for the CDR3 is TGTGCCAGCAGCCCCAGCGGCGGGAGGGCTCAATACGAGCAGTACTTC.

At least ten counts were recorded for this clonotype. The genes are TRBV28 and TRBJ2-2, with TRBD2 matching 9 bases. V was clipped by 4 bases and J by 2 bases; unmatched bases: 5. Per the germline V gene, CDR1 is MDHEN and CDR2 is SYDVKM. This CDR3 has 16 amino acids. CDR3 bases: TGTGCCAGCAGTTCTAGGACTAGCGCCAACACCGGGGAGCTGTTTTTT. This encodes CASSSRTSANTGELFF.

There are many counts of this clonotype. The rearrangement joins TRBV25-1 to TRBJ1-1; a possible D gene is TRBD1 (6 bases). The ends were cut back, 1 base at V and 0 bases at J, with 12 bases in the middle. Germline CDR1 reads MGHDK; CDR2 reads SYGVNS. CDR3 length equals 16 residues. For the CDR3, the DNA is TGTGCCAGCAGTGAATCGCCTGGGGGCATGAACACTGAAGCTTTCTTT. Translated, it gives CASSESPGGMNTEAFF.

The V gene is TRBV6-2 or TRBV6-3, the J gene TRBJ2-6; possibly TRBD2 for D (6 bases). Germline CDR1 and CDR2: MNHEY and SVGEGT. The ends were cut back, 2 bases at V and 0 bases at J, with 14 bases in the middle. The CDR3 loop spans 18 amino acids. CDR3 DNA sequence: TGTGCCAGCAGTTACGTCCTGGGGGGAAGCTCTGGGGCCAACGTCCTGACTTTC. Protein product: CASSYVLGGSSGANVLTF.

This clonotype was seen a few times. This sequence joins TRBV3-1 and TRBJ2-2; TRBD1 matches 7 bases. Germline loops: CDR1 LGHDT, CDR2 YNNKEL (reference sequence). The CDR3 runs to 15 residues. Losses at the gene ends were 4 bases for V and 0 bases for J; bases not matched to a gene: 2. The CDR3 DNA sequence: TGTGCCAGCAGCCGGGACAGAACGAACACCGGGGAGCTGTTTTTT. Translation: CASSRDRTNTGELFF.

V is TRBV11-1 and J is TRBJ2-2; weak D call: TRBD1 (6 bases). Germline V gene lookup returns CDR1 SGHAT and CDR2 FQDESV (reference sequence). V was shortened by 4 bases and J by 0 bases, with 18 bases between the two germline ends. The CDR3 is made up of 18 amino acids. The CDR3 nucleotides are TGTGCCAGCAGCTCTCTACCAATGACAGGACCGAACACCGGGGAGCTGTTTTTT. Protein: CASSSLPMTGPNTGELFF.

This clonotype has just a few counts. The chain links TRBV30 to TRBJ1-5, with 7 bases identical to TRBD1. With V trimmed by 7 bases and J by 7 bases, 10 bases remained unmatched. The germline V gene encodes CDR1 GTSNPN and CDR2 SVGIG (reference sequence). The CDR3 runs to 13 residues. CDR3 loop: CASSQGSGQPQHF. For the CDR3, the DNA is TGTGCCTCCTCACAGGGGTCGGGGCAGCCCCAGCATTTT.

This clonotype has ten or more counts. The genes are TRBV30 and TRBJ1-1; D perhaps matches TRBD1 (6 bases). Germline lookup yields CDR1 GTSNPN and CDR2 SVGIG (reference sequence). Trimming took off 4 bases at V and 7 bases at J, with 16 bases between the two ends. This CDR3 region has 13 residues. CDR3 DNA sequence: TGTGCCTGGAAAATCGGGGGGGGCAATGAAGCTTTCTTT. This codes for CAWKIGGGNEAFF.

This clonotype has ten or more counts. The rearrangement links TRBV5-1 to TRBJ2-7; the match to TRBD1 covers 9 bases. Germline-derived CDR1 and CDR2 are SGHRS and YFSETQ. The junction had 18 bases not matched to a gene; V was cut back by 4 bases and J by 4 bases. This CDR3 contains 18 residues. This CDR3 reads CASSHTDKTGGYTYEQYF. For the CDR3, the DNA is TGCGCCAGCAGCCACACAGACAAAACAGGGGGCTACACGTACGAGCAGTACTTC. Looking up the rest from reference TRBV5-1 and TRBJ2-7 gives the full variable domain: KAGVTQTPRYLIKTRGQQVTLSCSPISGHRSVSWYQQTPGQGLQFLFEYFSETQRNKGNFPGRFSGRQFSNSRSEMNVSTLELGDSALYLCASSHTDKTGGYTYEQYFGPGTRLTVT.

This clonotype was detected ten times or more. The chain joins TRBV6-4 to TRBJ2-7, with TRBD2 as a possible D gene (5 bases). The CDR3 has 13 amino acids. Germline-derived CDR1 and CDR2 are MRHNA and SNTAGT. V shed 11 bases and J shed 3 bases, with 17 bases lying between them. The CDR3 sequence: CAGKGRGLYEQYF. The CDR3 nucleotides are TGTGCCGGCAAAGGGAGAGGGCTCTACGAGCAGTACTTC.

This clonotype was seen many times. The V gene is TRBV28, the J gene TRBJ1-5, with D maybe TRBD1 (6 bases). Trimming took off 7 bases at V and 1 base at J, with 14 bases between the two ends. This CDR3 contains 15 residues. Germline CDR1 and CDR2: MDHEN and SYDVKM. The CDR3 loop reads CASKNRAASNQPQHF. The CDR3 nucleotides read TGTGCCAGCAAGAACAGGGCGGCAAGCAATCAGCCCCAGCATTTT.

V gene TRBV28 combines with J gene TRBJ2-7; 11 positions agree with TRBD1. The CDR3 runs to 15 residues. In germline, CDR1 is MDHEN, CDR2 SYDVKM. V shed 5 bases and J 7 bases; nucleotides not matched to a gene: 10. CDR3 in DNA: TGTGCCAGCAGTCCCCGGACAGGGGGCCCCGGGGAGCAGTACTTC. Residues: CASSPRTGGPGEQYF.

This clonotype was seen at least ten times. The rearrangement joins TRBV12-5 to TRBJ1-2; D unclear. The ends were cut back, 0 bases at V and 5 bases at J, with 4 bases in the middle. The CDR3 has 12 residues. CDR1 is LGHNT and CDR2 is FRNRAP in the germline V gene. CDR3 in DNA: TGTGCTAGTGGTTTGGTACGGTATGGCTACACCTTC. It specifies CASGLVRYGYTF.

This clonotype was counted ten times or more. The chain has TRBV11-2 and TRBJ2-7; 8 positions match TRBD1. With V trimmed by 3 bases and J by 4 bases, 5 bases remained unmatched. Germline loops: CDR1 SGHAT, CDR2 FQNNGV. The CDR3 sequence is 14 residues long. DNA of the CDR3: TGTGCCAGCAGCTTTAGCAGGGGGCAATACGAGCAGTACTTC. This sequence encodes CASSFSRGQYEQYF.

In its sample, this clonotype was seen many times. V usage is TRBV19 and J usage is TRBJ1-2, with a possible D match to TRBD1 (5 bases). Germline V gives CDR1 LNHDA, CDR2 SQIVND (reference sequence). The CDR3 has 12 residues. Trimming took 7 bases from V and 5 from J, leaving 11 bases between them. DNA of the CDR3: TGTGCCAGTACCTCCTGGGGGTATGGCTACACCTTC. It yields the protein CASTSWGYGYTF.

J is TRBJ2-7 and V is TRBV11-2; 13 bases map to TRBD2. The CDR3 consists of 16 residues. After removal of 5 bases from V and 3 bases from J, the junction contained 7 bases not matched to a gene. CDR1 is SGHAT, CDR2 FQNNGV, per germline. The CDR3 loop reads CASSGGTSGDLYEQYF. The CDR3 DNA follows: TGTGCCAGCAGCGGTGGGACTAGCGGGGACCTCTACGAGCAGTACTTC. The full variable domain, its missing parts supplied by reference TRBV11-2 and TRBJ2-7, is EAGVAQSPRYKIIEKRQSVAFWCNPISGHATLYWYQQILGQGPKLLIQFQNNGVVDDSQLPKDRFSAERLKGVDSTLKIQPAKLEDSAVYLCASSGGTSGDLYEQYFGPGTRLTVT.

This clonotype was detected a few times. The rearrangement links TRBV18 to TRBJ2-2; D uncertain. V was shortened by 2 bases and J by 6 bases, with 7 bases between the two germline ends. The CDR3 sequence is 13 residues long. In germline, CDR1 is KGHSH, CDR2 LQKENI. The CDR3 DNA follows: TGTGCCAGCTCACCAGTGACATCCGGGGAGCTGTTTTTT. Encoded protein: CASSPVTSGELFF.